What follows are 22 T cell receptor beta chains derived from one specimen sequenced in a study of shared clonotypes between healthy human individuals. The protocol was immunoSEQ multiplex PCR, while the TCRdb copy is restricted to in-frame clones and leaves out a portion. The sample shows about 380,000 clones, 96% of them seen only once. Material: memory CD8+ T cells sorted from blood. Subset in this sample: CD45RO+ cells pooled with CCR7-negative TemRA cells. The receptors were gathered from a man aged 30 to 45 in good health.

Of note for this clone: Other DNA sequences in the same sample also yield this CDR3. This sequence joins TRBV7-2 and TRBJ2-7; TRBD2 agrees at 7 bases. V lost 0 bases, J lost 2 bases, and 1 base stayed unmatched. The CDR3 is 14 residues long. Germline CDR1 and CDR2: SGHTA and FQGNSA. The CDR3 reads CASSLAGGTYEQYF. CDR3 sequence (DNA): TGTGCCAGCAGCTTAGCGGGAGGGACCTACGAGCAGTACTTC.

The gene calls are TRBV5-4 and TRBJ2-7, with 12 bases aligning to TRBD2. V was pared by 4 bases and J by 6 bases, with 2 bases of the junction left unmatched. CDR1 and CDR2 from the germline V gene are SGHNT and YYREEE (reference sequence). The CDR3 runs to 13 residues. The CDR3 bases are TGTGCCAGCAGCGGGGGACTAGCGGGCGAGCAGTACTTC. It is translated as CASSGGLAGEQYF.

This chain connects TRBV19 to TRBJ2-6; D is perhaps TRBD1 (5 bases). The V end lost 3 bases, the J end lost 3 bases, and 15 bases lay between the germline ends. The CDR3 loop spans 17 amino acids. From germline, CDR1 is LNHDA and CDR2 SQIVND (reference sequence). The CDR3 nucleotides are TGTGCCAGTAGTATGTGGTCCCCAGGGATTGGGGCCAACGTCCTGACTTTC. Encoded protein: CASSMWSPGIGANVLTF.

The chain recombines TRBV7-2 with TRBJ2-1; D is possibly TRBD1 (5 bases). V lost 2 bases, J lost 6 bases, and 11 bases lay in between. Germline V gene data show CDR1 as SGHTA and CDR2 as FQGNSA. The CDR3 runs 14 residues. For the CDR3, the DNA is TGTGCCAGCAGCTTACAGGGCCTCTCCAATGAGCAGTTCTTC. Translated, it gives CASSLQGLSNEQFF.

J is TRBJ2-5 and V is TRBV29-1, with TRBD2 identical over 8 bases. The CDR3 is 12 amino acids. Germline values: CDR1 SQVTM, CDR2 ANQGSEA. Trimming cost V 5 bases and J 5 bases; bases outside gene matches: 4. This CDR3 is CSVLAGPETQYF. The CDR3 nucleotides are TGCAGCGTTTTAGCGGGACCCGAGACCCAGTACTTC.

This chain links TRBV19 with TRBJ2-7; D possibly matches TRBD1 or TRBD2 (5 bases each). Germline V gene sequence: CDR1 LNHDA, CDR2 SQIVND (reference sequence). Trimming left V 5 bases short and J 3 bases short, with 20 bases between. The CDR3 extends over 16 amino acids. Here the CDR3 reads CASSPAGTRRLYEQYF. CDR3 nucleotides: TGTGCCAGTAGTCCAGCCGGGACCCGACGCCTCTACGAGCAGTACTTC.

The chain recombines TRBV2 with TRBJ2-1; no clear D gene. Germline values: CDR1 SNHLY, CDR2 FYNNEI. This CDR3 contains 10 residues. The germline V and J ends were trimmed by 8 bases and 2 bases, with 1 base remaining between them. Written as DNA, the CDR3 is TGTGCCAGCGCCTACAATGAGCAGTTCTTC. Its translation is CASAYNEQFF.

The chain carries TRBV28 and TRBJ2-3; 11 bases are shared with TRBD2. The CDR3 consists of 15 residues. Trimming took 2 bases from V and 6 from J; bases not matched to a gene: 4. CDR1 is MDHEN and CDR2 is SYDVKM in the germline V gene. The CDR3 region is CASSLRASGRDTQYF. Written as DNA, the CDR3 is TGTGCCAGCAGTTTAAGGGCTAGCGGGAGGGATACGCAGTATTTT.

The chain recombines TRBV11-2 with TRBJ2-5; no clear D. Deletions cut 2 bases from V and 5 bases from J, with 6 bases between. The CDR3 runs 12 residues. Germline CDR1 SGHAT, CDR2 FQNNGV. CDR3 coding DNA: TGTGCCAGCAGCTTATCGTGGGAGACCCAGTACTTC. Residues: CASSLSWETQYF.

The V gene is TRBV27, the J gene TRBJ1-5; perhaps TRBD1 as D (6 bases). V was pared by 3 bases and J by 3 bases, with 12 bases between. Germline-derived CDR1 and CDR2 are MNHEY and SMNVEV (reference sequence). The CDR3 is made up of 15 amino acids. In nucleotides, the CDR3 is TGTGCCAGCAGTTTTGCCGGACAGTACAATCAGCCCCAGCATTTT. Its translation is CASSFAGQYNQPQHF.

J is TRBJ2-4 and V is TRBV11-2; a weak D match, TRBD1 (6 bases). The CDR3 runs to 16 residues. The ends were cut back, 5 bases at V and 0 bases at J, with 14 bases in the middle. Germline V CDR1 and CDR2: SGHAT, FQNNGV. CDR3 DNA sequence: TGTGCCAGCAGCCCCCAGGGGAGATTAGCCAAAAACATTCAGTACTTC. This sequence encodes CASSPQGRLAKNIQYF.

The chain uses TRBV27 and TRBJ2-1; 10 positions agree with TRBD2. V dropped 10 bases and J dropped 2; count of bases not matched to a gene: 17. Germline V CDR1 and CDR2: MNHEY, SMNVEV (reference sequence). The CDR3 consists of 18 residues. CDR3 bases: TGTGCCACCCGGAGAACTAGCGGGGTGGTGAGGGCCTACAATGAGCAGTTCTTC. It is translated as CATRRTSGVVRAYNEQFF.

For the CDR3, the DNA is TGTGCCAGCAGTTTAGGGGGCGCTCGTACCTATGGCTACACCTTC. Amino acid sequence: CASSLGGARTYGYTF. The chain carries TRBV28 and TRBJ1-2, with D possibly TRBD1 on 6 matching bases. Germline values: CDR1 MDHEN, CDR2 SYDVKM. V shed 2 bases and J shed 4 bases, with 14 bases lying between them. The CDR3 spans 15 residues.

This chain links TRBV18 with TRBJ1-1; D not resolved. V was cut by 2 bases and J by 1 base, with 5 bases left in between. The CDR3 is made up of 13 amino acids. The germline CDR1 and CDR2 sequences are KGHSH and LQKENI. The CDR3 loop reads CASSPGRNTEAFF. The CDR3 region has the DNA TGTGCCAGCTCACCAGGCCGGAACACTGAAGCTTTCTTT. Full variable domain (rest looked up from reference TRBV18 and TRBJ1-1): NAGVMQNPRHLVRRRGQEARLRCSPMKGHSHVYWYRQLPEEGLKFMVYLQKENIIDESGMPKERFSAEFPKEGPSILRIQQVVRGDSAAYFCASSPGRNTEAFFGQGTRLTVV.

DNA of the CDR3: TGCAGCGGTTTCGCGACAGGGGATGAAGCTTTCTTT. Translation gives CSGFATGDEAFF. The chain couples TRBV29-1 to TRBJ1-1, with 8 bases that match TRBD1. J was trimmed by 7 bases and V by 7 bases; bases with no gene match: 8. Per germline, CDR1 SQVTM and CDR2 ANQGSEA. The CDR3 is 12 residues long.

The chain uses TRBV4-1 and TRBJ2-1; 12 nucleotides line up with TRBD2. This CDR3 spans 17 amino acids. From germline, CDR1 is MGHRA and CDR2 YSYEKL. V lost 3 bases to trimming and J lost 1 base; unmatched junction nucleotides: 4. As DNA, the CDR3 is TGCGCCAGCAGCCACCATACTAGCGGGAGGTCCTACAATGAGCAGTTCTTC. Translated, it gives CASSHHTSGRSYNEQFF.

The chain couples TRBV5-1 to TRBJ1-6; D is unresolved. Per germline, CDR1 SGHRS and CDR2 YFSETQ. The CDR3 consists of 15 residues. V dropped 0 bases and J dropped 3 bases, with 7 bases sitting between them. CDR3 nucleotide sequence: TGCGCCAGCAGCTTGGGTGTGGACTATAATTCACCCCTCCACTTT. Amino acids: CASSLGVDYNSPLHF.

The V gene is TRBV10-3, the J gene TRBJ1-1; 9 bases match TRBD1. Germline lookup yields CDR1 ENHRY and CDR2 SYGVKD. The CDR3 loop spans 14 amino acids. The ends lost 7 bases at V and 1 base at J; junction bases unmatched: 4. CDR3 sequence reads: CAIKGTGTNTEAFF. The CDR3 DNA reads TGTGCCATCAAAGGGACAGGGACGAACACTGAAGCTTTCTTT.

J is TRBJ2-7 and V is TRBV5-1, with D perhaps being TRBD1 or TRBD2 (5 bases each). Germline V gene sequence: CDR1 SGHRS, CDR2 YFSETQ. Trimming took 2 bases from V and 6 from J, leaving 21 bases between them. This CDR3 region has 16 residues. CDR3 sequence (DNA): TGCGCCAGCAGCTTAACCTCCGGGACCCTGGCGGTCGAGCAGTACTTC. Translating it yields CASSLTSGTLAVEQYF.

This chain uses TRBV6-6 with TRBJ1-1, with D perhaps TRBD1 (5 bases). Trimming shortened V by 0 bases and J by 11 bases, and 10 bases separated the two germline ends. The CDR3 sequence is 12 residues long. Germline V gene lookup returns CDR1 MNHNY and CDR2 SVGAGI (reference sequence). The DNA of the CDR3 is TGTGCCAGCAGTTACTCGGGAAAGGGGGCTTTCTTT. Amino acids: CASSYSGKGAFF.

The rearrangement uses TRBV7-9 and TRBJ1-1; D is unclear. Trimming pared 5 bases from V and 3 bases from J, leaving 4 bases between. Germline V gene sequence: CDR1 SEHNR, CDR2 FQNEAQ (reference sequence). The CDR3 spans 11 residues. CDR3 nucleotides: TGTGCCAGCAGCCCGGACACTGAAGCTTTCTTT. It translates to CASSPDTEAFF.

This clone was observed a single time. The chain has TRBV27 and TRBJ2-4; D not certain. Germline V CDR1 and CDR2: MNHEY, SMNVEV (reference sequence). The CDR3 extends over 15 amino acids. Trimming removed 3 bases from V and 1 base from J, with 10 bases in between. DNA for the CDR3: TGTGCCAGCAGTTTCAAGGTCGGGGCCAAAAACATTCAGTACTTC. Protein product: CASSFKVGAKNIQYF.